This TCR beta chain was sequenced for a study of cytomegalovirus exposure and HLA in healthy donors. General study findings and limits: Usually a TCR sequence was rare, but some public TCRs were found in many donors. The authors listed some 150 TCR beta chains as cytomegalovirus-associated.

Comments on this clone: What it binds is not known.

The primer mix had 60 Vbeta and 13 Jbeta primers. Assay: immunoSEQ multiplex PCR; the TCRdb copy retains only in-frame clones and omits some. Of 140,000 to 150,000 clones listed, under 70% are singletons. The V end was cut by 6 bases, the J end by 6 bases, with 21 bases between. This CDR3 has 15 residues. Germline loops: CDR1 SQVTM, CDR2 ANQGSEA. The rearrangement joins TRBV29-1 to TRBJ1-5; tentative D call: TRBD1 (5 bases). Sequencing used PBMCs. The source of this sequence is a woman in her fifties or sixties in good health and CMV-seronegative. As DNA, the CDR3 is TGCAGCGTCTCATTTGGACGGGGGTCGGGTCAGCCCCAGCATTTT. Translating it yields CSVSFGRGSGQPQHF.